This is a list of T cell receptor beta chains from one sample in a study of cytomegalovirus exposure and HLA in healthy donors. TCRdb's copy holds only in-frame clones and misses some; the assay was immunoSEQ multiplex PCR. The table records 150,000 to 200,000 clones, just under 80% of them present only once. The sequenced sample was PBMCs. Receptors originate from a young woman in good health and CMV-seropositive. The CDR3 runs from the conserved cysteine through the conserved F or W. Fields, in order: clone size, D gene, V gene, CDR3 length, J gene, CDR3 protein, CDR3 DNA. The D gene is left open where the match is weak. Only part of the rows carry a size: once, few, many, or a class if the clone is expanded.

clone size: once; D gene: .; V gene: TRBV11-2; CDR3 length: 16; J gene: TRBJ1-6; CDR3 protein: CASSSAGRRINSPLHF; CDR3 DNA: TGTGCCAGCAGCTCCGCCGGACGGAGGATTAATTCACCCCTCCACTTT
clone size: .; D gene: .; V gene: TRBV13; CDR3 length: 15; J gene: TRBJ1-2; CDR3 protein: CASTRRTSSNYGYTF; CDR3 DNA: TGTGCCAGCACCCGAAGGACATCCAGTAACTATGGCTACACCTTC
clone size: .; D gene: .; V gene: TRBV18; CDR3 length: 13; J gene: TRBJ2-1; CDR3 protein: CASSPLRVGEQFF; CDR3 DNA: TGTGCCAGCTCACCACTTCGGGTCGGGGAGCAGTTCTTC
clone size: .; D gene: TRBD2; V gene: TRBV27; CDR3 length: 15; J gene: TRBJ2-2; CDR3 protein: CASSHWGTSPGELFF; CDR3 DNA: TGTGCCAGCAGTCATTGGGGGACTAGCCCCGGGGAGCTGTTTTTT
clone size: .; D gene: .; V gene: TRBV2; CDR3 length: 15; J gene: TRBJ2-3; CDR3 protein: CASLGLPRNTDTQYF; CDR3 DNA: TGTGCCAGCCTTGGACTACCTCGAAACACAGATACGCAGTATTTT
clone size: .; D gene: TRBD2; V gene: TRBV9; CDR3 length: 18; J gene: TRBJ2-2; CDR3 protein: CASSVLRASGVGTGELFF; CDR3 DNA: TGTGCCAGCAGCGTACTTCGGGCTAGCGGGGTGGGCACCGGGGAGCTGTTTTTT
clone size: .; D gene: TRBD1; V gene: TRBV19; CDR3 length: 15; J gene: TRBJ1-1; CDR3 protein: CASSRAHRGITEAFF; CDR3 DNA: TGTGCCAGTAGTAGGGCCCACAGGGGTATCACTGAAGCTTTCTTT
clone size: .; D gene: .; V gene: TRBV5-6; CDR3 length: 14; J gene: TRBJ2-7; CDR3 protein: CASSGIDTRDEQYF; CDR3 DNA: TGTGCCAGCAGCGGAATCGATACTAGGGACGAGCAGTACTTC
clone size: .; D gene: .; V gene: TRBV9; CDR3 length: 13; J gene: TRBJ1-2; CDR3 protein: CASSVPGYGGYTF; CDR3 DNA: TGTGCCAGCAGCGTACCCGGTTATGGTGGCTACACCTTC
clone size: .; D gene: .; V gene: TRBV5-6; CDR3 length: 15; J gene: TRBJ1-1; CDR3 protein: CASSFHLGRVAEAFF; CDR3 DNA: TGTGCCAGCAGCTTTCACCTGGGTCGGGTTGCTGAAGCTTTCTTT
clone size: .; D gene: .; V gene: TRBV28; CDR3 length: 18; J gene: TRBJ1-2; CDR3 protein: CASTEVGLVTGWFGGYTF; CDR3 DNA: TGTGCCAGCACCGAGGTCGGATTAGTCACAGGGTGGTTTGGCGGCTACACCTTC
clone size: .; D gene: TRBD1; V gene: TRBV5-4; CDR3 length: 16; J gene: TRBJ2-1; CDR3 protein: CASRAMGQGTYNEQFF; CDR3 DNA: TGTGCCAGCAGGGCCATGGGACAGGGCACCTACAATGAGCAGTTCTTC
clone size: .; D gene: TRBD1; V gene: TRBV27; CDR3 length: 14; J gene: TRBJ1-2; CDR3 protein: CASRGQGVGYGYTF; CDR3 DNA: TGTGCCAGCAGGGGACAGGGGGTCGGCTATGGCTACACCTTC
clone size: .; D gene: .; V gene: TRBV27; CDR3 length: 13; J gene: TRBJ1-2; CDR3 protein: CASSWGQFYGYTF; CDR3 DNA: TGTGCCAGCAGTTGGGGCCAATTCTATGGCTACACCTTC
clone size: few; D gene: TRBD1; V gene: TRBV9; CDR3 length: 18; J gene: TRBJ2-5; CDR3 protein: CASSPGSGTGVPKETQYF; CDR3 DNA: TGTGCCAGCAGCCCCGGTAGTGGGACAGGGGTACCTAAAGAGACCCAGTACTTC